This entry concerns a single T cell receptor (beta chain). Positively selected for CCR7, the CD45RO-negative cells used as naive CD8 cells excluded terminally differentiated effector memory CD45RA+ cells. Method: immunoSEQ multiplex PCR; TCRdb's copy keeps in-frame clones and lacks some. The sample records about 2 million clones, about 95% being singletons. The CDR3 is made up of 13 amino acids. The germline V and J ends were trimmed by 3 bases and 3 bases, with 10 bases remaining between them. Per the germline V gene, CDR1 is SGHRS and CDR2 is YFSETQ. The sample originates from a study of shared clonotypes between healthy human individuals. As for the study in general: CD4 naive and CD4 memory each took three plates per donor, while CD8 naive took two and CD8 memory one.

Sequencing input: naive CD8+ T cells sorted from blood. The TCR sequence derives from a man aged 18 to 30 in good health. The chain couples TRBV5-1 to TRBJ2-7; a possible D gene is TRBD2 (6 bases). The CDR3 region is CASSSGDGYEQYF. The CDR3 DNA sequence: TGCGCCAGCAGCTCGGGGGACGGCTACGAGCAGTACTTC.